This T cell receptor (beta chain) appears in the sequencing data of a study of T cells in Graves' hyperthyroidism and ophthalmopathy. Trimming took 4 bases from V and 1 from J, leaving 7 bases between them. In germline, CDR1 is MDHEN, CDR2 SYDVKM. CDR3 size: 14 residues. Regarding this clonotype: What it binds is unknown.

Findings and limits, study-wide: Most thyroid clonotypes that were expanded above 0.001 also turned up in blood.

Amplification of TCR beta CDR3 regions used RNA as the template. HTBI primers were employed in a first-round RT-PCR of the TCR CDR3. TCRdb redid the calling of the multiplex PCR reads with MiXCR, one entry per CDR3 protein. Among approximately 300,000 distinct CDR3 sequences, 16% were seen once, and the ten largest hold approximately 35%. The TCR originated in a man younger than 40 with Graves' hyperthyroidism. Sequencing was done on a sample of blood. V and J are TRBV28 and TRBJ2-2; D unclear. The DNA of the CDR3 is TGTGCCAGCAGTTGGGCTTTGAACACCGGGGAGCTGTTTTTT. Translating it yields CASSWALNTGELFF. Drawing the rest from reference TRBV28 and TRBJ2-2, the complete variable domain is DVKVTQSSRYLVKRTGEKVFLECVQDMDHENMFWYRQDPGLGLRLIYFSYDVKMKEKGDIPEGYSVSREKKERFSLILESASTNQTSMYLCASSWALNTGELFFGEGSRLTVL.